The clone carrying this TCR beta chain occurred once. The CDR3 loop spans 13 amino acids. Germline V gene lookup returns CDR1 WSHSY and CDR2 SAAADI. V was pared by 4 bases and J by 2 bases, with 8 bases between. This record belongs to a study of blood T cell repertoires in COVID-19. Authors' methods: Estimation of nucleated cell counts relied on the amplification of reference gene primers. Data came from immunoSEQ multiplex PCR; TCRdb stores just in-frame clones and leaves some out. V and J calls and clone size are copied from that table; D and trimming were computed from the DNA. This table holds about 230,000 clones, around 85% found once.

V and J are TRBV10-2 and TRBJ1-2, with D possibly being TRBD1 (5 bases). The material sequenced was peripheral blood. The TCR was taken from a woman older than 75 with acute or convalescent COVID-19. CDR3 DNA sequence: TGCGCCAGCAGTGTAGACAGCAACTATGGCTACACCTTC. Amino acids: CASSVDSNYGYTF.